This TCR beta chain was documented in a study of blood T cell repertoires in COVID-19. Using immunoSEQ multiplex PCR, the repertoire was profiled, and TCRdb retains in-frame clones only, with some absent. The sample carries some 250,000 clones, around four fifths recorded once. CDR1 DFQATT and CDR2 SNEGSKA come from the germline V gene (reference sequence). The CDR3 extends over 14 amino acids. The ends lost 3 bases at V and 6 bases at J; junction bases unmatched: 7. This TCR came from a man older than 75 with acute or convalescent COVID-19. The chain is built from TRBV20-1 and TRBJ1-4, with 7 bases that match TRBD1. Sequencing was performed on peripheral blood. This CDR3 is CSASGDRVDEKLFF. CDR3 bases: TGCAGTGCTAGTGGCGACAGGGTCGATGAAAAACTGTTTTTT.